The present T cell receptor beta chain was sequenced within a study of vaccination and CD4 T cells after COVID-19. Treatment specified: approximately nine-day PBMC culture with coronavirus spike peptide pools or control peptides (ViraFEST assay). In the ViraFEST assay, peptide-pool expansion preceded TCR sequencing of expanded clonotypes. Positive PCR dates spanned March to December 2020, predating US Alpha, Beta and Delta variants. With the Oncomine TCR Beta short-read assay, DNA from cultured CD4+ T cells was sequenced. TCRdb used MiXCR to reprocess the PCR reads, holding one entry per CDR3 protein. The sample contains about 20,000 distinct CDR3 sequences, about half of which appear only once. On this clonotype: Its antigen is undetermined.

The sequence derives from a human donor who had recovered from COVID-19. The sample consisted of CD4+ T cells from blood, cultured in vitro, taken after SARS-CoV-2 vaccination.

The CDR3 here is CASSETQGGGYTF. The CDR3, as DNA: TGTGCCAGCAGTGAAACCCAGGGGGGTGGCTACACCTTC. The rearrangement joins TRBV6-1 to TRBJ1-2; the match to TRBD1 covers 7 bases. This CDR3 has 13 amino acids. V gave up 2 bases and J gave up 7 bases; unmatched junction bases: 4. The germline V gene encodes CDR1 MNHNS and CDR2 SASEGT.